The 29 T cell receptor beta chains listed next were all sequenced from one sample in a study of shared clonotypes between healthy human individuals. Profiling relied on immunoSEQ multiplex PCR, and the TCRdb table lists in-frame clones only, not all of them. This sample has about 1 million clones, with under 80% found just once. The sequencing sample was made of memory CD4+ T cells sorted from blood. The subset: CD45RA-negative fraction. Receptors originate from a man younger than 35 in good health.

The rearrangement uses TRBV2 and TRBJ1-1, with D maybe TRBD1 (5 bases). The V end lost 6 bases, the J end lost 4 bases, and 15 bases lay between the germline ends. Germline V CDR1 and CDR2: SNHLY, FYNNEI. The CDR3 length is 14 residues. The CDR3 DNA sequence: TGTGCCAGCAGAGGGACGTATATGAGCACTGAAGCTTTCTTT. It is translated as CASRGTYMSTEAFF.

CDR3 sequence: CASSLARWNTGELFF. For the CDR3, the DNA is TGCGCCAGCAGCTTGGCTAGGTGGAACACCGGGGAGCTGTTTTTT. The chain joins TRBV5-1 to TRBJ2-2; D is uncertain. The CDR3 covers 15 residues. Trimming removed 0 bases at V and 1 base at J, with 7 bases between. Germline CDR1 is SGHRS and CDR2 is YFSETQ.

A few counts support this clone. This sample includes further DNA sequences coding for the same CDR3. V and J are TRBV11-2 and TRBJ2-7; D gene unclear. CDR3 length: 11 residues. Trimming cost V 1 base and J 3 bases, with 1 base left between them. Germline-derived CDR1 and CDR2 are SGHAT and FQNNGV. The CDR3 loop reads CASSLVYEQYF. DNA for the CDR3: TGTGCCAGCAGCTTAGTCTACGAGCAGTACTTC.

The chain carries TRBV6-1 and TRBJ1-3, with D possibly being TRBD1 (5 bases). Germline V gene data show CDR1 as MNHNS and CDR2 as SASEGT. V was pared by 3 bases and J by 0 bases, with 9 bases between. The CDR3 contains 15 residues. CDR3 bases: TGTGCCAGCAGTGAGGGGACCCACTCTGGAAACACCATATATTTT. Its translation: CASSEGTHSGNTIYF.

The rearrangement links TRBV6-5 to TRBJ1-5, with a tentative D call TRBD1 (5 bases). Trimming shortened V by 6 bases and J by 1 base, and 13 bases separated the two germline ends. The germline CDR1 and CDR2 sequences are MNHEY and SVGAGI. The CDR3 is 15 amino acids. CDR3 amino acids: CASSQGRRSNQPQHF. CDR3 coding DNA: TGTGCCAGCAGCCAGGGACGGAGAAGCAATCAGCCCCAGCATTTT.

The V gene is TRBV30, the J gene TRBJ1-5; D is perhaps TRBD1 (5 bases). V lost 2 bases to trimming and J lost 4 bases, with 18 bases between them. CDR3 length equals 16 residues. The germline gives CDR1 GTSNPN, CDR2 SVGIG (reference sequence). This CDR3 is CAWSQGSRGVNQPQHF. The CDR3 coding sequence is TGTGCCTGGAGTCAAGGATCCAGAGGGGTGAATCAGCCCCAGCATTTT.

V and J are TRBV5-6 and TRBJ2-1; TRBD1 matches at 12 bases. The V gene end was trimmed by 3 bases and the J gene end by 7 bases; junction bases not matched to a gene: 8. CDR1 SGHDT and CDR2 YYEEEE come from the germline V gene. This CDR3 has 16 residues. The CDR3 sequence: CASSWVTGQGANEQFF. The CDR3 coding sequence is TGTGCCAGCAGCTGGGTAACGGGACAGGGGGCGAATGAGCAGTTCTTC.

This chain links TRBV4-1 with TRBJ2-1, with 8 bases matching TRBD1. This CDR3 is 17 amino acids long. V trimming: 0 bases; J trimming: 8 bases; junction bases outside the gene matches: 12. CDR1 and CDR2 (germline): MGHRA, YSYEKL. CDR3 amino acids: CASSQDGTGQVYDEQFF. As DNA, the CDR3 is TGCGCCAGCAGCCAAGACGGTACGGGACAGGTATACGATGAGCAGTTCTTC.

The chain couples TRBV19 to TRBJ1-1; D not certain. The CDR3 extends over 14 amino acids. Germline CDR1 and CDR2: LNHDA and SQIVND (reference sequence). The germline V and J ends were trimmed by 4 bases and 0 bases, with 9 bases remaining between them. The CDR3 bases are TGTGCCAGTAGTAATAACCGTCTGAACACTGAAGCTTTCTTT. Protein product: CASSNNRLNTEAFF. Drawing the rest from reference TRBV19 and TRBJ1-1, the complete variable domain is DGGITQSPKYLFRKEGQNVTLSCEQNLNHDAMYWYRQDPGQGLRLIYYSQIVNDFQKGDIAEGYSVSREKKESFPLTVTSAQKNPTAFYLCASSNNRLNTEAFFGQGTRLTVV.

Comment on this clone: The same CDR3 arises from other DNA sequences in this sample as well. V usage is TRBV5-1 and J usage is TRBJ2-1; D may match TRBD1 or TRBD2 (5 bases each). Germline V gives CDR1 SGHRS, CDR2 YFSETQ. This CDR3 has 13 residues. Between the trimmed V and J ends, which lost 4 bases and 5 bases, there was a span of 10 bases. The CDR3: CASSLGPNNEQFF. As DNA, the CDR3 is TGCGCCAGCAGCCTGGGACCAAACAATGAGCAGTTCTTC. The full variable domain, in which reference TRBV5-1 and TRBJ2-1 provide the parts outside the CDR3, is KAGVTQTPRYLIKTRGQQVTLSCSPISGHRSVSWYQQTPGQGLQFLFEYFSETQRNKGNFPGRFSGRQFSNSRSEMNVSTLELGDSALYLCASSLGPNNEQFFGPGTRLTVL.

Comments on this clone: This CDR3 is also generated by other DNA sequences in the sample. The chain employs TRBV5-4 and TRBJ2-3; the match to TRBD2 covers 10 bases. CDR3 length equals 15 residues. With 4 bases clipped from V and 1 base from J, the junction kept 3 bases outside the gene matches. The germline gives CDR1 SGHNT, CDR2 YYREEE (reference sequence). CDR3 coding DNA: TGTGCCAGCAGCCGCAGCGGGGGGGGCACAGATACGCAGTATTTT. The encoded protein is CASSRSGGGTDTQYF.

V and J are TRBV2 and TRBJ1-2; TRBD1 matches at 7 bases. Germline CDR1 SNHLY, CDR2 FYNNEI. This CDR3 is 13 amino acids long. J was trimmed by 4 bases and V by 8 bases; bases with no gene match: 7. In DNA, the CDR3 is TGTGCCAGCGTAAAGACAGGGACCTATGGCTACACCTTC. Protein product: CASVKTGTYGYTF. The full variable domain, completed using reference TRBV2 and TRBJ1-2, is EPEVTQTPSHQVTQMGQEVILRCVPISNHLYFYWYRQILGQKVEFLVSFYNNEISEKSEIFDDQFSVERPDGSNFTLKIRSTKLEDSAMYFCASVKTGTYGYTFGSGTRLTVV.

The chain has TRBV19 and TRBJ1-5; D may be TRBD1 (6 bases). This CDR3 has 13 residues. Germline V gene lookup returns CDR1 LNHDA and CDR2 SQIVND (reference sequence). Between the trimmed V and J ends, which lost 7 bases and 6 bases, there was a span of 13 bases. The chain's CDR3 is CASTNTGRQPQHF. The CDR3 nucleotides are TGTGCCAGTACAAATACAGGGCGTCAGCCCCAGCATTTT.

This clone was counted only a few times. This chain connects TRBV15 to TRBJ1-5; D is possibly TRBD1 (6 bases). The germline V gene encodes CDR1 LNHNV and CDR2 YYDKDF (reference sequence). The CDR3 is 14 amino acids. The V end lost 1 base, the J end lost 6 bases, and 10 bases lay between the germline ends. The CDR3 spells CATSRVTGTQPQHF. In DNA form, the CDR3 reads TGTGCCACCAGCAGAGTAACAGGGACTCAGCCCCAGCATTTT.

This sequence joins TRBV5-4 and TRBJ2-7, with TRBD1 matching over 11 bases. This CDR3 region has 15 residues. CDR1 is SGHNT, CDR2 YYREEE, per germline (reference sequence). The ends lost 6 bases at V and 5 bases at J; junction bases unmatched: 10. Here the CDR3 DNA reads TGTGCCAGCACCTTCCGAGGACAGGGGGCCAACGAGCAGTACTTC. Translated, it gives CASTFRGQGANEQYF.

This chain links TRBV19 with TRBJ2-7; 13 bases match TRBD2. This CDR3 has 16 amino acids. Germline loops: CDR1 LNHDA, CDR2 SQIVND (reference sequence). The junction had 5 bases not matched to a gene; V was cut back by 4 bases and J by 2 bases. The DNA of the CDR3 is TGTGCCAGTAGTACTCCCGGGACTAGCGGGACCTACGAGCAGTACTTC. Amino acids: CASSTPGTSGTYEQYF.

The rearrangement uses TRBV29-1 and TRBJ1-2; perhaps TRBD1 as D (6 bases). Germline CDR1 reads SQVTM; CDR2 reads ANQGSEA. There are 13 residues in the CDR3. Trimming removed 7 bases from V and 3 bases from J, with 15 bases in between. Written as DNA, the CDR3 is TGCAGCGCCGAAGGGGGGCCTTACTATGGCTACACCTTC. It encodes CSAEGGPYYGYTF.

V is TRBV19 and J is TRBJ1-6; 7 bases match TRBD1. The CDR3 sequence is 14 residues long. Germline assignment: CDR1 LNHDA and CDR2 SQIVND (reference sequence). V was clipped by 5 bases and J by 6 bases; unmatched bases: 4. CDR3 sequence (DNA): TGTGCCAGTAGTTTACAGGGGATTAATTCACCCCTCCACTTT. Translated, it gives CASSLQGINSPLHF.

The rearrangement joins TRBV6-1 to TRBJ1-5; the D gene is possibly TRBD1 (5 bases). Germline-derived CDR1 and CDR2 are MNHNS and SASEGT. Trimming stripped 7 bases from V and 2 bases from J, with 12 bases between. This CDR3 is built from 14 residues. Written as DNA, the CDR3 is TGTGCCAGCACGGTAGGGGCCGGCAATCAGCCCCAGCATTTT. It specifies CASTVGAGNQPQHF.

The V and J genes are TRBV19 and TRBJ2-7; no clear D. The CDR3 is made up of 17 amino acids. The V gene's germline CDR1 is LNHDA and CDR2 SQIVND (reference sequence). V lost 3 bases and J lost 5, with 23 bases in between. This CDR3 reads CASSIFIGLERKNEQYF. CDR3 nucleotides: TGTGCCAGTAGTATTTTTATTGGGCTAGAAAGGAAGAACGAGCAGTACTTC.

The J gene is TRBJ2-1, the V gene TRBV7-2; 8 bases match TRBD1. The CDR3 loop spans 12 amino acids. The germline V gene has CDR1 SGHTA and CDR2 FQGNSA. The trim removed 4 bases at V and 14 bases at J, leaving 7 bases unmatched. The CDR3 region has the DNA TGTGCCAGCAGCTCAACTAAGACAGGGGAGTTCTTC. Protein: CASSSTKTGEFF.

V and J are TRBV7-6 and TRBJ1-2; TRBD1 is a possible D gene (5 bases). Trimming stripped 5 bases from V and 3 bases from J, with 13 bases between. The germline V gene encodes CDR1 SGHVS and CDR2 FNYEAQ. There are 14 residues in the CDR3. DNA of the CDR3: TGTGCCAGCAGCCCATGGTCGGGGGACTATGGCTACACCTTC. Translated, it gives CASSPWSGDYGYTF.

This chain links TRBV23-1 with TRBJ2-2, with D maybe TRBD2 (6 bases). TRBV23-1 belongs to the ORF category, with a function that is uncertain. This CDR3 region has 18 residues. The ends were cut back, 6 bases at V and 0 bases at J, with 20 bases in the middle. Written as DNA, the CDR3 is TGCGCCAGCAGGCTGGAGGGAAGGGTCCCCTCGAACACCGGGGAGCTGTTTTTT. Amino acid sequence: CASRLEGRVPSNTGELFF.

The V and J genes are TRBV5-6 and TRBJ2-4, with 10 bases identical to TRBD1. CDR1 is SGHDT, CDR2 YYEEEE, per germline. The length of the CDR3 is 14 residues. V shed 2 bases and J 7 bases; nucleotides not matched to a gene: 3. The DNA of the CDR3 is TGTGCCAGCAGCTTCGACAGGGGGCTGAACATTCAGTACTTC. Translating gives CASSFDRGLNIQYF.

The CDR3 DNA is TGCGCCAGCAGGGGTACCCGGGGAGGATCCTACGAGCAGTACTTC. Its translation is CASRGTRGGSYEQYF. The chain is built from TRBV5-1 and TRBJ2-7; possibly TRBD2 for D (6 bases). The CDR3 extends over 15 amino acids. The V and J ends lost 5 bases and 1 base respectively, with 16 bases between them. The germline CDR1 and CDR2 sequences are SGHRS and YFSETQ.

CDR3 loop: CSVGRGRNEQFF. The CDR3 nucleotides are TGCAGCGTTGGGCGCGGGAGGAATGAGCAGTTCTTC. The genes are TRBV29-1 and TRBJ2-1; 8 bases map to TRBD2. Germline V gives CDR1 SQVTM, CDR2 ANQGSEA. V lost 4 bases, J lost 7 bases, and 3 bases stayed unmatched. This CDR3 comprises 12 residues.

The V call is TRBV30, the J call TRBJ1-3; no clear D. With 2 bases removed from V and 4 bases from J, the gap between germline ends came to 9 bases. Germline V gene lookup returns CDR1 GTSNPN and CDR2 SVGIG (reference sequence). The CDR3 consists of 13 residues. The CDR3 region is CAWSSAIGNTIYF. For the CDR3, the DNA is TGTGCCTGGAGTAGCGCGATAGGAAACACCATATATTTT.

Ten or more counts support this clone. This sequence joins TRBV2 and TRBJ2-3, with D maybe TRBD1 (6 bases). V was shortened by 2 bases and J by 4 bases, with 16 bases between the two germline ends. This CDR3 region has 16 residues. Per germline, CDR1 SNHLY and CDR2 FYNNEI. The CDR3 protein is CASSEFGGTGSDTQYF. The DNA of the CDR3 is TGTGCCAGCAGTGAATTTGGGGGCACGGGTTCAGATACGCAGTATTTT. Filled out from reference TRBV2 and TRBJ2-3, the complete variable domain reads EPEVTQTPSHQVTQMGQEVILRCVPISNHLYFYWYRQILGQKVEFLVSFYNNEISEKSEIFDDQFSVERPDGSNFTLKIRSTKLEDSAMYFCASSEFGGTGSDTQYFGPGTRLTVL.

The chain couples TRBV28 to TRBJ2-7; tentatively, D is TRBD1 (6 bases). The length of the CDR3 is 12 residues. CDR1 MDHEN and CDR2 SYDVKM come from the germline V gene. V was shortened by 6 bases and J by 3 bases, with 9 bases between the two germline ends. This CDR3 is CASRLTGYEQYF. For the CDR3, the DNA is TGTGCCAGCAGACTGACAGGCTACGAGCAGTACTTC.